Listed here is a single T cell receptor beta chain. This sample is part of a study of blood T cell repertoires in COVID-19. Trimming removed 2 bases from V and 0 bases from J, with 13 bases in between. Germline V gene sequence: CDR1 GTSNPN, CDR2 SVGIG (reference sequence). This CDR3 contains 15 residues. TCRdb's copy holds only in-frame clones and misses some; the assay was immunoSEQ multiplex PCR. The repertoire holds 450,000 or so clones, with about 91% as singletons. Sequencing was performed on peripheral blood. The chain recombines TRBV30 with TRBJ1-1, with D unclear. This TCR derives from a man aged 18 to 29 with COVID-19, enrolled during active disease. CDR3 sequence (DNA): TGTGCCTGGAGTTGGCGGGGTTGGATGAACACTGAAGCTTTCTTT. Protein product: CAWSWRGWMNTEAFF.